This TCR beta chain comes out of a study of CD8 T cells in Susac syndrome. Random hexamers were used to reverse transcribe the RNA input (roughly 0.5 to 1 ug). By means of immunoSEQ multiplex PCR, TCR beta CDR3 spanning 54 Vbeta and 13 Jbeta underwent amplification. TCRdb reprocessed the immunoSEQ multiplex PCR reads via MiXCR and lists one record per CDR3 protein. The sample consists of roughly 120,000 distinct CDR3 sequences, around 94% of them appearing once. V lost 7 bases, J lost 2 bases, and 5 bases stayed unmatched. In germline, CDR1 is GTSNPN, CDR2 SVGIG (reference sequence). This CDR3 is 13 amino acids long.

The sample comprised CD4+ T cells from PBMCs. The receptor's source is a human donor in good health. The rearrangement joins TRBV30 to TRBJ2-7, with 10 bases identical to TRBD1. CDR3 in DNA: TGTGCCTTGACAGGGGGCAACGCCTACGAGCAGTACTTC. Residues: CALTGGNAYEQYF.